This is a list of T cell receptor beta chains from one sample in a study of T cell responses to AZD1222 COVID-19 vaccine. TCRdb keeps only in-frame clones here, not all; method: immunoSEQ multiplex PCR. This sample carries 120,000 or so clones, 81% of them seen once, and the ten largest clones take 4% to 5%. The sequencing used peripheral blood, collected on day 0 of AZD1222 vaccination. The receptors were sampled from an adult in good health. CDR3s include the opening cysteine and the closing phenylalanine or tryptophan.

J gene	CDR3 length	V gene	CDR3 protein
TRBJ2-7	17	TRBV7-2	CASSLVPGTISSSEQYF
TRBJ1-1	14	TRBV19	CASSSTGQRSEAFF
TRBJ1-2	11	TRBV30	CAWSPSAGYTF
TRBJ1-6	14	TRBV10-3	CAISETGRDSPLHF
TRBJ2-2	18	TRBV7-2	CASSMLPGLAGGPGELFF
TRBJ1-6	15	TRBV7-8	CASSLTGHGNSPLHF
TRBJ1-5	16	TRBV7-2	CASSLGGVNSNQPQHF
TRBJ2-3	14	TRBV24-1	CATSQSGVPDTQYF
TRBJ1-2	14	TRBV7-2	CASSSRLGRVGYTF
TRBJ1-5	16	TRBV15	CATSDTLDRGNQPQHF
TRBJ1-2	13	TRBV7-9	CASSRTVNYGYTF
TRBJ1-3	14	TRBV11-2	CASSSVTKGDTIYF
TRBJ1-4	15	TRBV15	CATSRDGKGNEKLFF
TRBJ2-1	14	TRBV5-1	CASSFEGADNEQFF
TRBJ2-5	15	TRBV28	CASSLRGTGGETQYF
TRBJ1-5	13	TRBV19	CASKGELVQPQHF
TRBJ1-4	15	TRBV6-5	CASSYSSYKYEKLFF
TRBJ1-2	15	TRBV7-9	CASSIPGQGKRGYTF
TRBJ2-7	16	TRBV7-8	CASSLARLAGLYEQYF
TRBJ2-1	14	TRBV6-2/TRBV6-3	CASSQAGFLNEQFF
TRBJ1-1	13	TRBV18	CASSPTGRTEAFF
TRBJ1-2	12	TRBV27	CASSSTAGGYTF
TRBJ2-1	12	TRBV6-5	CASANLPDEQFF
TRBJ1-2	13	TRBV24-1	CATSEQGAHGYTF
TRBJ2-7	18	TRBV14	CASSQGRPGQGFSYEQYF
TRBJ1-6	14	TRBV27	CASSLGQRGSPLHF
TRBJ1-1	13	TRBV18	CASSPSRSTEAFF
TRBJ2-5	13	TRBV2	CASSVDSKETQYF